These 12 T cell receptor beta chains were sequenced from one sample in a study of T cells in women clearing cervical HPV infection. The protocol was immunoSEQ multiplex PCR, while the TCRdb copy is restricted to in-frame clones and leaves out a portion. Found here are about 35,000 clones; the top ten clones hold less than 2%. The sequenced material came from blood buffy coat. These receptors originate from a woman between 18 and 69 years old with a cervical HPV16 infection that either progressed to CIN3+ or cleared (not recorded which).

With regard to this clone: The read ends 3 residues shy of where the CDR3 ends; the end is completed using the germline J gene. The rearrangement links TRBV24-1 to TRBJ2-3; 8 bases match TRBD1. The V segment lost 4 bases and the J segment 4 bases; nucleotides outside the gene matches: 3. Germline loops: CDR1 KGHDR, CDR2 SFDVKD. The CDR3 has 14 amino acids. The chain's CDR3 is CATSDRTGSDTQYF. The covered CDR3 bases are TGTGCCACCAGTGACCGGACAGGGTCAGATACG.

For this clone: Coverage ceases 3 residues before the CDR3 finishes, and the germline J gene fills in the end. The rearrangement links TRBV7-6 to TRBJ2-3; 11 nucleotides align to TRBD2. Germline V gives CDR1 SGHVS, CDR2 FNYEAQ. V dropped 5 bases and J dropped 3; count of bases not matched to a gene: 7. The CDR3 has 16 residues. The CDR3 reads CASSRVAGGRTDTQYF. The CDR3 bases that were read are TGTGCCAGCAGCCGCGTAGCGGGAGGGAGAACAGATACG.

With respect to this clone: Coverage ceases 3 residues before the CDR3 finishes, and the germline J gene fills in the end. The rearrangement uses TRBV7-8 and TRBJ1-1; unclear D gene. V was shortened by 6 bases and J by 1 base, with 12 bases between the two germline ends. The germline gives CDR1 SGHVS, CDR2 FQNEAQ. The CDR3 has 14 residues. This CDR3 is CASSLRAPNTEAFF. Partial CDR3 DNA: TGTGCCAGCAGTTTAAGGGCTCCGAACACTGAA.

The CDR3 loop is CASSLAPKTGYGNSPLHF. Partial CDR3 DNA: TGTGCCAGCAGCTTAGCCCCCAAGACAGGGTACGGTAATTCACCC. This chain links TRBV7-2 with TRBJ1-6; TRBD1 matches 7 bases. Coverage ceases 3 residues before the CDR3 finishes, and the germline J gene fills in the end. The CDR3 loop spans 18 amino acids. From germline, CDR1 is SGHTA and CDR2 FQGNSA. V was pared by 0 bases and J by 6 bases, with 11 bases of the junction left unmatched.

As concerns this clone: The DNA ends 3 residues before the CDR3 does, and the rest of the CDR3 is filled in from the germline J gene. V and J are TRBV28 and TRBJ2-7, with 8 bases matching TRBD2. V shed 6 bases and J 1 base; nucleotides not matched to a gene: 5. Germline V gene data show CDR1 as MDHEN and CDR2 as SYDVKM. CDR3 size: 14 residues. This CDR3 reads CASRGGGPSYEQYF. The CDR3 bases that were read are TGTGCCAGCAGGGGCGGGGGGCCATCCTACGAG.

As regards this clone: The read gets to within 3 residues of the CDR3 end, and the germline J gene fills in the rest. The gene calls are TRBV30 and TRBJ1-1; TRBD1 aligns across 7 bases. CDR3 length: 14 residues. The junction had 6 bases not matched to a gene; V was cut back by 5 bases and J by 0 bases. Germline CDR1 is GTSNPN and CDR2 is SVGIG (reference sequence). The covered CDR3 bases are TGTGCCTGGGTCAAGGGACAGCTGAACACTGAA. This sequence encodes CAWVKGQLNTE. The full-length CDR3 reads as CAWVKGQLNTEAFF.

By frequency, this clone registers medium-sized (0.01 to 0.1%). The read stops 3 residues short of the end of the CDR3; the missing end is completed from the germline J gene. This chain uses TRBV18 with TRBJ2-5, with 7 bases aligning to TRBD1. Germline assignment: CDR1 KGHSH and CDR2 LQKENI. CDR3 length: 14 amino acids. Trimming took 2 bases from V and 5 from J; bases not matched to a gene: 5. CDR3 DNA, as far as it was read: TGTGCCAGCTCACCAATGACAGGGATGGAGACC. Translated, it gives CASSPMTGMET. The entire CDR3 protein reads CASSPMTGMETQYF.

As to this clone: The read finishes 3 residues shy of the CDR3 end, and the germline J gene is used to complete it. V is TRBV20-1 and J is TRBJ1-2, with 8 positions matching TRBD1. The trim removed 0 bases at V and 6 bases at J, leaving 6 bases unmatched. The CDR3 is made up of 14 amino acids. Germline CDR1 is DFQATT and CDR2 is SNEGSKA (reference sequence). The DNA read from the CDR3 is TGCAGTGCTAGAGATTCGGACAGGGAAGATGGC. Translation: CSARDSDREDG. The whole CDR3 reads CSARDSDREDGYTF.

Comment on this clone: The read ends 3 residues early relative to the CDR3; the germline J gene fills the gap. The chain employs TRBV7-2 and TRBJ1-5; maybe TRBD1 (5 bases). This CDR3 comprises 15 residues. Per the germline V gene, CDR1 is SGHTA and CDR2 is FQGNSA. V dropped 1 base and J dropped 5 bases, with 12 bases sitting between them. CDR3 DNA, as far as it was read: TGTGCCAGCAGCTTAGGAGGGACTTCCGATCAGCCC. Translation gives CASSLGGTSDQP. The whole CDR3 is CASSLGGTSDQPQHF.

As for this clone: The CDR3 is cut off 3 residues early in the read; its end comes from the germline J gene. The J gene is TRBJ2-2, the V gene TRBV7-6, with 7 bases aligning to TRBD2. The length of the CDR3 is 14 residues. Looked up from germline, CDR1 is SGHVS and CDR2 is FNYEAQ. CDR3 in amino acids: CATQPGGGGEKLFF. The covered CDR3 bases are TGTGCCACCCAGCCGGGGGGTGGGGGTGAAAAG.

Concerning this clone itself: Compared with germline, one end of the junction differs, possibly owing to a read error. The CDR3 region is CASGLTPNTGELFF. The sequenced CDR3 bases are TGCGCCAGCGGCTTGACACCGAACACCGGGGAG. J is TRBJ2-2 and V is TRBV5-1; D uncertain. The read terminates 3 residues ahead of where the CDR3 ends, so the germline J gene completes it. Germline CDR1 and CDR2: SGHRS and YFSETQ. The CDR3 consists of 14 residues.

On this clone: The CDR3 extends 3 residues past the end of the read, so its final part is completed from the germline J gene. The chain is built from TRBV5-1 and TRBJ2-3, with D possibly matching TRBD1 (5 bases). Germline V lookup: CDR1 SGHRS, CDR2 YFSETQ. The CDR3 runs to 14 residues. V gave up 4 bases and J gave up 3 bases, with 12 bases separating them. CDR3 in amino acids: CASSIGHQTDTQYF. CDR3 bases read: TGCGCCAGCAGCATAGGACACCAAACAGATACG.